The 27 T cell receptor beta chains reported below all come from one sample, sequenced in a study of molecular identifiers for immune sequencing clone quantification. A single record per CDR3 protein comes from TCRdb applying MiXCR to the PCR reads. The table records approximately 670,000 distinct CDR3 sequences, 20% of them present only once. Sequenced material: naive CD8+ T cells from blood, with Jurkat cell RNA spiked in. The subset here: FACS-sorted CD8+CD4-CCR7+CD45RA+ naive T cells. The receptors derive from a human donor in good health. Some libraries in this study had Jurkat cell RNA spiked in.

This clonotype occurred a few times. This rearrangement joins TRBV15 to TRBJ2-1; 9 nucleotides align to TRBD2. Trimming at V came to 1 base and at J to 9 bases, leaving 7 bases not matched to a gene. The CDR3 contains 15 residues. Germline CDR1 reads LNHNV; CDR2 reads YYDKDF (reference sequence). CDR3 coding DNA: TGTGCCACCAGCAGAGGGACTAGCGCGTTAACTGAGCAGTTCTTC. It encodes CATSRGTSALTEQFF.

This clonotype was observed many times. The chain recombines TRBV5-1 with TRBJ1-1, with D possibly TRBD1 on 5 matching bases. This CDR3 has 17 residues. Per the germline V gene, CDR1 is SGHRS and CDR2 is YFSETQ. Trimming took off 0 bases at V and 0 bases at J, with 15 bases between the two ends. This CDR3 is CASSLVAGLGMNTEAFF. CDR3 coding DNA: TGCGCCAGCAGCTTGGTGGCAGGGTTGGGGATGAACACTGAAGCTTTCTTT.

This clonotype was found many times. The rearrangement links TRBV27 to TRBJ1-1; TRBD1 aligns across 7 bases. Unmatched junction bases numbered 11, after V lost 8 bases and J lost 11 bases. CDR3 length: 12 amino acids. CDR1 is MNHEY, CDR2 SMNVEV, per germline (reference sequence). CDR3 in amino acids: CASGTAGIKAFF. CDR3 DNA sequence: TGTGCCAGCGGGACAGCGGGAATCAAGGCTTTCTTT.

There are many counts of this clonotype. The chain recombines TRBV7-8 with TRBJ2-2; D unclear. V was shortened by 3 bases and J by 6 bases, with 5 bases between the two germline ends. Germline CDR1 SGHVS, CDR2 FQNEAQ. This CDR3 region has 12 residues. The CDR3 here is CASSFDPGELFF. In DNA, the CDR3 is TGTGCCAGCAGCTTCGATCCCGGGGAGCTGTTTTTT.

This clonotype has a count of ten or more. The chain joins TRBV5-4 to TRBJ2-2, with no clear D. Germline V gene data show CDR1 as SGHNT and CDR2 as YYREEE (reference sequence). This CDR3 comprises 12 residues. Trimming took 4 bases from V and 4 from J, leaving 5 bases between them. CDR3 protein: CASSPSTGELFF. In DNA form, the CDR3 reads TGTGCCAGCAGCCCTAGCACCGGGGAGCTGTTTTTT.

For this clonotype: A single base separates this from a much larger clone, so it may be a read error. The chain uses TRBV27 and TRBJ2-7, with D perhaps assigned TRBD1 or TRBD2 (7 bases each). This CDR3 is built from 15 residues. Germline CDR1 reads MNHEY; CDR2 reads SMNVEV (reference sequence). CDR3 nucleotide sequence: TGTGCCAGCAGTTTAAGGACTAGGGGGCGGTACGGGCAGTACTTC. It specifies CASSLRTRGRYGQYF.

In this sample, this clonotype turned up many times. This chain uses TRBV30 with TRBJ1-1; D unresolved. This CDR3 contains 12 residues. Germline V gives CDR1 GTSNPN, CDR2 SVGIG (reference sequence). V was pared by 6 bases and J by 1 base, with 9 bases between. The CDR3 nucleotides are TGTGCCTGTTCAGACCAGAACACTGAAGCTTTCTTT. Translating gives CACSDQNTEAFF. Full variable domain (remainder filled in from reference TRBV30 and TRBJ1-1): SQTIHQWPATLVQPVGSPLSLECTVEGTSNPNLYWYRQAAGRGLQLLFYSVGIGQISSEVPQNLSASRPQDRQFILSSKKLLLSDSGFYLCACSDQNTEAFFGQGTRLTVV.

This clonotype has ten or more counts. The CDR3 is CASSLRRGGDTDTQYF. The DNA for the CDR3 is TGCGCCAGCAGCTTGAGAAGGGGGGGCGATACAGATACGCAGTATTTT. V is TRBV5-1 and J is TRBJ2-3, with D perhaps TRBD2 (7 bases). There are 16 residues in the CDR3. Trimming stripped 1 base from V and 3 bases from J, with 15 bases between. The germline V gene encodes CDR1 SGHRS and CDR2 YFSETQ. Variable domain in full (rest from reference TRBV5-1 and TRBJ2-3): KAGVTQTPRYLIKTRGQQVTLSCSPISGHRSVSWYQQTPGQGLQFLFEYFSETQRNKGNFPGRFSGRQFSNSRSEMNVSTLELGDSALYLCASSLRRGGDTDTQYFGPGTRLTVL.

The rearrangement uses TRBV12-3 or TRBV12-4 and TRBJ2-1; TRBD2 agrees at 15 bases. V shed 6 bases and J 5 bases; nucleotides not matched to a gene: 5. The CDR3 length is 16 residues. The CDR3 coding sequence is TGTGCCAGCAGCCCCCGGACTAGCGGGGGGGACAATGAGCAGTTCTTC. It encodes CASSPRTSGGDNEQFF.

This clonotype has ten or more counts. The gene calls are TRBV24-1 and TRBJ1-1; possibly TRBD1 for D (6 bases). The germline V gene encodes CDR1 KGHDR and CDR2 SFDVKD. The V end lost 2 bases, the J end lost 0 bases, and 9 bases lay between the germline ends. CDR3 size: 15 residues. CDR3 DNA: TGTGCCACCAGTGATTCGCAGGGGTTGAACACTGAAGCTTTCTTT. Translating gives CATSDSQGLNTEAFF.

The table lists this clonotype with many counts. V is TRBV7-2 and J is TRBJ2-6; unclear D gene. CDR3 length: 15 residues. Germline values: CDR1 SGHTA, CDR2 FQGNSA. Trimming shortened V by 3 bases and J by 1 base, and 7 bases separated the two germline ends. The CDR3 nucleotides are TGTGCCAGCAGCTTCTTGGCATCTGGGGCCAACGTCCTGACTTTC. It translates to CASSFLASGANVLTF.

The chain employs TRBV2 and TRBJ2-6; D call uncertain. Trimming removed 11 bases at V and 0 bases at J, with 14 bases between. Germline CDR1 SNHLY, CDR2 FYNNEI. This CDR3 has 15 residues. This CDR3 reads CAATIDLSGANVLTF. As DNA, the CDR3 is TGTGCCGCCACGATAGACCTCTCTGGGGCCAACGTCCTGACTTTC.

In its sample, this clonotype was seen many times. The J gene is TRBJ1-2, the V gene TRBV12-3 or TRBV12-4; a weak D match, TRBD1 (5 bases). Trimming cost V 5 bases and J 3 bases, with 13 bases left between them. The CDR3 totals 14 residues. The CDR3 sequence: CASSQGFADYGYTF. The DNA for the CDR3 is TGTGCCAGCAGTCAGGGTTTCGCTGACTATGGCTACACCTTC.

The rearrangement links TRBV6-5 to TRBJ2-1; TRBD2 aligns across 12 bases. The CDR3 contains 15 residues. With 4 bases clipped from V and 12 bases from J, the junction kept 10 bases outside the gene matches. The germline gives CDR1 MNHEY, CDR2 SVGAGI. CDR3 sequence reads: CASSLLAGGQGLQFF. In nucleotides, the CDR3 is TGTGCCAGCAGTTTACTAGCGGGGGGCCAAGGATTGCAGTTCTTC.

This clonotype has a count of ten or more. V gene TRBV24-1 combines with J gene TRBJ2-5; no firm D call. The CDR3 consists of 13 residues. Germline V gene lookup returns CDR1 KGHDR and CDR2 SFDVKD. V gave up 5 bases and J gave up 4 bases, with 10 bases separating them. CDR3 bases: TGTGCCACCAGTGGGCCAGCCGGAGAGACCCAGTACTTC. It specifies CATSGPAGETQYF.

Comments on this clonotype: It may be a read error: a sequence one base away is much more abundant. The V and J genes are TRBV29-1 and TRBJ1-2, with TRBD1 matching 8 bases. Germline values: CDR1 SQVTM, CDR2 ANQGSEA. CDR3 length equals 15 residues. CDR3: CGVDIADRGDYGYTF. The DNA of the CDR3 is TGCGGCGTTGATATCGCCGACAGGGGAGACTATGGCTACACCTTC.

This chain links TRBV24-1 with TRBJ2-1; D call uncertain. CDR1 and CDR2 from the germline V gene are KGHDR and SFDVKD. This CDR3 has 13 residues. V was pared by 5 bases and J by 5 bases, with 9 bases between. The CDR3, as DNA: TGTGCCACCAGTGTGGCAGCGCACAATGAGCAGTTCTTC. Translation gives CATSVAAHNEQFF.

In its sample, this clonotype was seen many times. The chain links TRBV7-9 to TRBJ2-7, with TRBD1 identical over 12 bases. This CDR3 has 14 amino acids. Germline-derived CDR1 and CDR2 are SEHNR and FQNEAQ (reference sequence). J gave up 5 bases and V 5 bases, and 4 bases lay outside the gene matches. CDR3 nucleotide sequence: TGTGCCAGCAGCCCGGGACAGGGGGCTAACGAGCAGTACTTC. As protein: CASSPGQGANEQYF.

This clonotype was recorded a few times. The genes are TRBV9 and TRBJ2-7; 7 bases fit TRBD2. Germline lookup yields CDR1 SGDLS and CDR2 YYNGEE. This CDR3 contains 15 residues. The J segment lost 2 bases and the V segment lost 1 base, leaving 6 bases of the junction unmatched. CDR3 in DNA: TGTGCCAGCAGCGTATTTCCTAGCGGAACCTACGAGCAGTACTTC. Amino acids: CASSVFPSGTYEQYF.

This clonotype showed up many times. The chain has TRBV14 and TRBJ1-1, with D possibly being TRBD1 (5 bases). CDR3 length: 14 amino acids. The germline V and J ends were trimmed by 0 bases and 5 bases, with 10 bases remaining between them. The germline CDR1 and CDR2 sequences are SGHDN and FVKESK. The CDR3 sequence is CASSQDAWGTEAFF. In nucleotides, the CDR3 is TGTGCCAGCAGCCAAGATGCTTGGGGGACTGAAGCTTTCTTT.

This clonotype was detected only a few times. Being one base from a much bigger clone, this may be a read error. The genes are TRBV10-2 and TRBJ1-5; possibly TRBD1 for D (6 bases). This CDR3 spans 15 amino acids. From germline, CDR1 is WSHSY and CDR2 SAAADI. V dropped 4 bases and J dropped 3 bases, with 13 bases sitting between them. The CDR3 protein is CASSGSGQYNQPQHF. CDR3 nucleotide sequence: TGCGCCAGCAGTGGGTCCGGACAGTACAATCAGCCCCAGCATTTT.

The chain is built from TRBV5-3 and TRBJ2-5; 9 bases are shared with TRBD2. TRBV5-3 is noted as an ORF with a role that remains uncertain. This CDR3 has 15 residues. The V and J ends lost 4 bases and 4 bases, in that order; junction bases with no gene match: 8. The CDR3 sequence: CARSLEGLAGETQYF. The DNA of the CDR3 is TGTGCCAGAAGCCTGGAGGGACTAGCCGGAGAGACCCAGTACTTC.

The chain links TRBV20-1 to TRBJ2-7, with D possibly TRBD2 on 6 matching bases. Deletions cut 1 base from V and 0 bases from J, with 19 bases between. The CDR3 has 17 amino acids. Germline lookup yields CDR1 DFQATT and CDR2 SNEGSKA (reference sequence). In DNA, the CDR3 is TGCAGTGCTAGAGGGGCGGGGAATCTCGAACTCTCCTACGAGCAGTACTTC. Its protein product is CSARGAGNLELSYEQYF.

The table lists this clonotype with many counts. This chain connects TRBV9 to TRBJ2-2, with D perhaps matching TRBD1 (7 bases). The V and J ends lost 0 bases and 6 bases respectively, with 12 bases between them. In germline, CDR1 is SGDLS, CDR2 YYNGEE. The CDR3 consists of 15 residues. The CDR3 bases are TGTGCCAGCAGCGTAGATCAGGGGGAGGCCGGGGAGCTGTTTTTT. Translated, it gives CASSVDQGEAGELFF. Full variable domain (outside the CDR3, taken from reference TRBV9 and TRBJ2-2): DSGVTQTPKHLITATGQRVTLRCSPRSGDLSVYWYQQSLDQGLQFLIQYYNGEERAKGNILERFSAQQFPDLHSELNLSSLELGDSALYFCASSVDQGEAGELFFGEGSRLTVL.

The sample holds a few counts of this clonotype. The chain couples TRBV10-3 to TRBJ2-1; 8 bases match TRBD2. The junction had 1 base not matched to a gene; V was cut back by 2 bases and J by 7 bases. This CDR3 is 13 amino acids long. The germline CDR1 and CDR2 sequences are ENHRY and SYGVKD. This CDR3 reads CAISEREGNEQFF. In nucleotides, the CDR3 is TGTGCCATCAGTGAGCGGGAGGGAAATGAGCAGTTCTTC.

This clonotype was recorded many times. The rearrangement uses TRBV7-2 and TRBJ1-1, with a possible D match to TRBD1 (5 bases). Germline V CDR1 and CDR2: SGHTA, FQGNSA. Trimming shortened V by 1 base and J by 0 bases, and 12 bases separated the two germline ends. The CDR3 covers 16 residues. The CDR3 DNA reads TGTGCCAGCAGCTTAGGCGCAGGGTACATGAACACTGAAGCTTTCTTT. Translated, it gives CASSLGAGYMNTEAFF.

This clonotype was seen many times. V usage is TRBV6-6 and J usage is TRBJ1-5; TRBD1 is a possible D gene (5 bases). V was clipped by 2 bases and J by 5 bases, with 10 bases between them. The germline CDR1 and CDR2 sequences are MNHNY and SVGAGI (reference sequence). The CDR3 covers 14 residues. CDR3 loop: CASSYLAGHQPQHF. For the CDR3, the DNA is TGTGCCAGCAGTTACCTGGCAGGGCATCAGCCCCAGCATTTT.